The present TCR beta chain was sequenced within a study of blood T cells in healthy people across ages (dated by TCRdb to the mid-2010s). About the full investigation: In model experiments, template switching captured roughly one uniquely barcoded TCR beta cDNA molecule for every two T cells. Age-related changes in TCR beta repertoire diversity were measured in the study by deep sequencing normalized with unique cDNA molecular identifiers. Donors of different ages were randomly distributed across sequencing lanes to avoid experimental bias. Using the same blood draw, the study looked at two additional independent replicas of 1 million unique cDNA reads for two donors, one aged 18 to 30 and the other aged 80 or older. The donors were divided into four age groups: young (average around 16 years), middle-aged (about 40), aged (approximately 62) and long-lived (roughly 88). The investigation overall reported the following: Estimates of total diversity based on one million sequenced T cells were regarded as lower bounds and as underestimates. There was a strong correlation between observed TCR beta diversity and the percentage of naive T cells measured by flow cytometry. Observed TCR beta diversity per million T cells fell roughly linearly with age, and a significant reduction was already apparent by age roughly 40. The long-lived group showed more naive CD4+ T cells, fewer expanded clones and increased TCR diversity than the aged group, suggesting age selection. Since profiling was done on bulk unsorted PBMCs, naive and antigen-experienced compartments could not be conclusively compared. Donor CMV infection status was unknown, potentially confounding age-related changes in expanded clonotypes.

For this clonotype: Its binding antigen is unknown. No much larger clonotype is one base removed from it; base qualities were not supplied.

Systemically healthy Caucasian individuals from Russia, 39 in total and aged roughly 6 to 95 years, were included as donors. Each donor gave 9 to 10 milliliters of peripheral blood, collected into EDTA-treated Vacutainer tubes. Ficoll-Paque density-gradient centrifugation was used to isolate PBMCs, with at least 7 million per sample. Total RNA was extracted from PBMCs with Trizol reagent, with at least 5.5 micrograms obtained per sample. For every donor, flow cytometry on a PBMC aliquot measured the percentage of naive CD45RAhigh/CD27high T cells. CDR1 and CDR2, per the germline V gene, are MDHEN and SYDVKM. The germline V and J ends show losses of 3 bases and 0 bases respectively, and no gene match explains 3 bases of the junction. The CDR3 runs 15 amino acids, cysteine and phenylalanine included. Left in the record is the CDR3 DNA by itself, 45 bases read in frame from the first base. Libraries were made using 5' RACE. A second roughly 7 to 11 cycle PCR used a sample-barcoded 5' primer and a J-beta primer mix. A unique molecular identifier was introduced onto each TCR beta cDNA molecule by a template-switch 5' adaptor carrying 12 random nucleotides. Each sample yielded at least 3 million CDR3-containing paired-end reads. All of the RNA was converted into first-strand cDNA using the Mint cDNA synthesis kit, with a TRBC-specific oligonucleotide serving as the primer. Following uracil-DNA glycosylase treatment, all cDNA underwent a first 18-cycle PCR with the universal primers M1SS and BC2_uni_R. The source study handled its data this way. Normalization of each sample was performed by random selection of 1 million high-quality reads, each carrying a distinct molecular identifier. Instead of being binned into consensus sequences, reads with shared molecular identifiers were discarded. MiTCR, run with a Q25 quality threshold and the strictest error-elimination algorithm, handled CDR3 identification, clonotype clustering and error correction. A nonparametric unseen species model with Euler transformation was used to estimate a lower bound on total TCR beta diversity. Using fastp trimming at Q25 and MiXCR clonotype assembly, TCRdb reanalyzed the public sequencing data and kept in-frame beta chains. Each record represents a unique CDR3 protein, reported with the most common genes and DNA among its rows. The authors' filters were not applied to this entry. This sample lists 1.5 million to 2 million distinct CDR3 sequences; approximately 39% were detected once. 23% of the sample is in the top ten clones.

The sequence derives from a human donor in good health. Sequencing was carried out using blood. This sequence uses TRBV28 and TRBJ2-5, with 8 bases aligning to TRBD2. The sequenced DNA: TGTGCCAGCAGTTTCAGCGGGGGCCACCAAGAGACCCAGTACTTC. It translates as CASSFSGGHQETQYF. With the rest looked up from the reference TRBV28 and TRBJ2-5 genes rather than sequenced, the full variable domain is DVKVTQSSRYLVKRTGEKVFLECVQDMDHENMFWYRQDPGLGLRLIYFSYDVKMKEKGDIPEGYSVSREKKERFSLILESASTNQTSMYLCASSFSGGHQETQYFGPGTRLLVL.